One sample yielded the 9 T cell receptor beta chains listed below, sequenced in a study of OX40 agonist ivuxolimab in advanced cancers. The data were produced by immunoSEQ multiplex PCR, yet TCRdb's version contains in-frame clones alone and is incomplete. The data contain almost 65,000 clones, approximately 83% of them singletons. Sequencing was performed on CD4+ or CD8+ T cells sorted from blood, taken in a trial of the OX40 agonist ivuxolimab. Receptors originate from an adult with an advanced solid tumor such as melanoma, head and neck, liver or kidney cancer.

The rearrangement joins TRBV4-2 to TRBJ1-2, with D unresolved. Germline lookup yields CDR1 LGHNA and CDR2 YNFKEQ. V was clipped by 1 base and J by 7 bases, with 22 bases between them. This CDR3 region has 17 residues. CDR3 nucleotides: TGTGCCAGCAGCCAAGTCGGGCTTCCCTGGGCTGGTGGTGGCTACACCTTC. Protein sequence: CASSQVGLPWAGGGYTF.

The sample holds a few counts of this clone. V usage is TRBV15 and J usage is TRBJ2-2; D gene ambiguous. This CDR3 spans 14 amino acids. Germline V gives CDR1 LNHNV, CDR2 YYDKDF (reference sequence). Trimming stripped 1 base from V and 4 bases from J, with 7 bases between. CDR3 residues: CATSRGALTGELFF. The CDR3 DNA is TGTGCCACCAGCAGAGGAGCGCTCACCGGGGAGCTGTTTTTT.

The chain uses TRBV30 and TRBJ2-7; 7 bases agree with TRBD1. Germline loops: CDR1 GTSNPN, CDR2 SVGIG (reference sequence). There are 13 residues in the CDR3. V was pared by 8 bases and J by 0 bases, with 7 bases of the junction left unmatched. The CDR3 is CAGRTGYSYEQYF. In DNA, the CDR3 is TGTGCCGGGCGGACAGGATACTCCTACGAGCAGTACTTC.

This clone has a handful of counts. This chain uses TRBV6-1 with TRBJ2-5; no reliable D call. V lost 4 bases and J lost 5, with 8 bases in between. The CDR3 covers 12 residues. Per the germline V gene, CDR1 is MNHNS and CDR2 is SASEGT. In DNA form, the CDR3 reads TGTGCCAGCAGTGTGGCAGAGGAGACCCAGTACTTC. Translated: CASSVAEETQYF.

The chain recombines TRBV11-2 with TRBJ2-5; no clear D gene. The V gene's germline CDR1 is SGHAT and CDR2 FQNNGV. This CDR3 contains 15 residues. V was clipped by 5 bases and J by 7 bases, with 20 bases between them. The CDR3 DNA reads TGTGCCAGCAGCCTACCTAGGCCACCCCAGCGGACCCAGTACTTC. Translation gives CASSLPRPPQRTQYF.

The gene calls are TRBV18 and TRBJ1-1, with TRBD1 matching 9 bases. The CDR3 sequence is 18 residues long. V lost 3 bases to trimming and J lost 4 bases; unmatched junction nucleotides: 15. Germline CDR1 is KGHSH and CDR2 is LQKENI. The CDR3 DNA follows: TGTGCCAGCTCACCTTACGGGACAGGGACCCTTCTGTTCACTGAAGCTTTCTTT. It yields the protein CASSPYGTGTLLFTEAFF. Together with reference TRBV18 and TRBJ1-1, the CDR3 gives the full variable domain: NAGVMQNPRHLVRRRGQEARLRCSPMKGHSHVYWYRQLPEEGLKFMVYLQKENIIDESGMPKERFSAEFPKEGPSILRIQQVVRGDSAAYFCASSPYGTGTLLFTEAFFGQGTRLTVV.

The chain carries TRBV7-8 and TRBJ1-5; D perhaps matches TRBD1 (6 bases). The CDR3 sequence is 17 residues long. Germline CDR1 is SGHVS and CDR2 is FQNEAQ. The V and J ends lost 5 bases and 0 bases respectively, with 17 bases between them. The CDR3 DNA reads as TGTGCCAGCAGCCTTTTAAGGACAGATAATAGCAATCAGCCCCAGCATTTT. Translating gives CASSLLRTDNSNQPQHF.

By sample fraction, this clone is medium-sized. The chain joins TRBV5-1 to TRBJ2-7; D is uncertain. Germline CDR1 SGHRS, CDR2 YFSETQ. The CDR3 totals 13 residues. The ends were cut back, 0 bases at V and 2 bases at J, with 6 bases in the middle. CDR3 bases: TGCGCCAGCAGCTTGGGGAGTCCCTACGAGCAGTACTTC. This translates into CASSLGSPYEQYF.

On this clone: Other DNA sequences in this specimen translate into the identical CDR3. V usage is TRBV18 and J usage is TRBJ2-5; the D is unclear. Germline assignment: CDR1 KGHSH and CDR2 LQKENI. Between the trimmed V and J ends, which lost 4 bases and 2 bases, there was a span of 2 bases. The CDR3 loop spans 11 amino acids. CDR3 sequence reads: CASSQQETQYF. CDR3 sequence (DNA): TGTGCCAGCTCACAGCAAGAGACCCAGTACTTC. Drawing the rest from reference TRBV18 and TRBJ2-5, the complete variable domain is NAGVMQNPRHLVRRRGQEARLRCSPMKGHSHVYWYRQLPEEGLKFMVYLQKENIIDESGMPKERFSAEFPKEGPSILRIQQVVRGDSAAYFCASSQQETQYFGPGTRLLVL.